This is a list of T cell receptor beta chains from one sample in a study of graft-versus-host responses after intestinal transplantation. Clones were read by immunoSEQ multiplex PCR, and TCRdb kept only the in-frame ones, dropping some. In the table there are approximately 78,000 clones, roughly 84% of which are singletons. Which antigens these TCRs recognize remains unknown. This material consisted of unstimulated CD8+ T cells sorted from spleen or lymph node cells, taken before transplant. These receptors were taken from a human donor who was the organ donor for an intestinal transplant. The CDR3 runs from the conserved cysteine through the conserved F or W. A D gene is named only where the DNA matches it firmly. The listing skips clone size in some rows; elsewhere it reads once, few, many or a size class.

j_call: TRBJ1-4
clone_size: -
v_call: TRBV10-3
d_call: -
cdr3_aa: CAISAEWGSGEKLFF
cdr3_nt: TGTGCCATCAGTGCGGAGTGGGGCTCCGGTGAAAAACTGTTTTTT

j_call: TRBJ2-7
clone_size: few
v_call: TRBV5-1
d_call: -
cdr3_aa: CASSFGSGAYEQYF
cdr3_nt: TGCGCCAGCAGCTTTGGCTCGGGCGCCTACGAGCAGTACTTC

j_call: TRBJ2-1
clone_size: -
v_call: TRBV27
d_call: TRBD2
cdr3_aa: CASSLSAAGGPNEQFF
cdr3_nt: TGTGCCAGCAGTTTATCGGCAGCGGGGGGGCCAAATGAGCAGTTCTTC

j_call: TRBJ2-3
clone_size: once
v_call: TRBV11-2
d_call: -
cdr3_aa: CASSRGELARFFGTQYF
cdr3_nt: TGTGCCAGCAGCCGCGGGGAACTAGCAAGGTTCTTTGGTACGCAGTATTTT

j_call: TRBJ1-1
clone_size: -
v_call: TRBV30
d_call: -
cdr3_aa: CAWKPNPPRQVDTEAFF
cdr3_nt: TGTGCCTGGAAACCGAATCCACCCAGACAGGTTGACACTGAAGCTTTCTTT

j_call: TRBJ1-5
clone_size: once
v_call: TRBV4-1
d_call: -
cdr3_aa: CASSQDIETGLQPQHF
cdr3_nt: TGCGCCAGCAGCCAAGATATCGAAACAGGCTTACAGCCCCAGCATTTT

j_call: TRBJ2-1
clone_size: -
v_call: TRBV4-2
d_call: TRBD2
cdr3_aa: CASSQDHAGGPNEQFF
cdr3_nt: TGTGCCAGCAGCCAAGATCATGCGGGGGGGCCCAATGAGCAGTTCTTC

j_call: TRBJ2-5
clone_size: -
v_call: TRBV11-2
d_call: -
cdr3_aa: CASSARDIVETQYF
cdr3_nt: TGTGCCAGCAGCGCCCGGGACATAGTAGAGACCCAGTACTTC

j_call: TRBJ1-5
clone_size: -
v_call: TRBV19
d_call: -
cdr3_aa: CASKRRGRQPQHF
cdr3_nt: TGTGCCAGTAAGCGGAGGGGGAGGCAGCCCCAGCATTTT

j_call: TRBJ1-5
clone_size: -
v_call: TRBV19
d_call: -
cdr3_aa: CASKVVISGNQPQHF
cdr3_nt: TGTGCCAGTAAGGTTGTCATTAGCGGCAATCAGCCCCAGCATTTT

j_call: TRBJ2-7
clone_size: -
v_call: TRBV9
d_call: -
cdr3_aa: CASSVSPSYEQYF
cdr3_nt: TGTGCCAGCAGCGTTTCACCCTCCTACGAGCAGTACTTC

j_call: TRBJ1-2
clone_size: -
v_call: TRBV30
d_call: TRBD1
cdr3_aa: CAWRGTGQKNYGYTF
cdr3_nt: TGTGCCTGGAGAGGTACGGGACAGAAAAACTATGGCTACACCTTC

j_call: TRBJ1-2
clone_size: once
v_call: TRBV4-2
d_call: -
cdr3_aa: CASSHLPEAGPAVLCYTF
cdr3_nt: TGTGCCAGCAGCCACCTCCCGGAGGCGGGACCGGCGGTCCTATGCTACACCTTC

j_call: TRBJ2-7
clone_size: once
v_call: TRBV9
d_call: TRBD2
cdr3_aa: CASSPGGAYEQYF
cdr3_nt: TGTGCCAGCAGTCCGGGGGGGGCCTACGAGCAGTACTTC

j_call: TRBJ1-6
clone_size: -
v_call: TRBV21-1
d_call: -
cdr3_aa: CASSTPGGTGGSPPLHF
cdr3_nt: TGTGCCAGCAGCACCCCGGGGGGGACAGGGGGCTCGCCACCCCTCCACTTT

j_call: TRBJ1-3
clone_size: -
v_call: TRBV19
d_call: -
cdr3_aa: CASSEGVGGNTIYF
cdr3_nt: TGTGCCAGTAGCGAGGGGGTCGGGGGAAACACCATATATTTT

j_call: TRBJ1-3
clone_size: -
v_call: TRBV4-1
d_call: TRBD1
cdr3_aa: CASSQTLLRGRIYGNTIYF
cdr3_nt: TGCGCCAGCAGCCAGACTTTGCTCAGGGGGCGGATTTATGGAAACACCATATATTTT

j_call: TRBJ2-3
clone_size: -
v_call: TRBV2
d_call: -
cdr3_aa: CASSENPASITDTQYF
cdr3_nt: TGTGCCAGCAGTGAAAATCCAGCGTCTATTACAGATACGCAGTATTTT

j_call: TRBJ2-5
clone_size: -
v_call: TRBV11-2
d_call: -
cdr3_aa: CASSRIGQGLEETQYF
cdr3_nt: TGTGCCAGCAGCCGGATCGGGCAGGGTCTAGAAGAGACCCAGTACTTC

j_call: TRBJ2-5
clone_size: -
v_call: TRBV4-1
d_call: -
cdr3_aa: CASSQDEETQYF
cdr3_nt: TGCGCCAGCAGCCAAGATGAGGAGACCCAGTACTTC

j_call: TRBJ2-5
clone_size: -
v_call: TRBV28
d_call: TRBD2
cdr3_aa: CASSLWPSGFQETQYF
cdr3_nt: TGTGCCAGCAGTTTATGGCCTAGCGGGTTTCAAGAGACCCAGTACTTC

j_call: TRBJ2-7
clone_size: -
v_call: TRBV27
d_call: -
cdr3_aa: CASSHGMGFYEQYF
cdr3_nt: TGTGCCAGCAGCCACGGTATGGGGTTCTACGAGCAGTACTTC

j_call: TRBJ2-1
clone_size: -
v_call: TRBV7-9
d_call: -
cdr3_aa: CASSSRTLRTDNEQFF
cdr3_nt: TGTGCCAGCAGCTCCAGGACTTTGCGGACAGACAATGAGCAGTTCTTC

j_call: TRBJ1-6
clone_size: -
v_call: TRBV6-1
d_call: -
cdr3_aa: CASSGGVGEPHSPLHF
cdr3_nt: TGTGCCAGCAGTGGGGGGGTCGGAGAGCCTCACTCACCCCTCCACTTT

j_call: TRBJ1-1
clone_size: -
v_call: TRBV29-1
d_call: -
cdr3_aa: CSAAGSVNTEAFF
cdr3_nt: TGCAGCGCAGCAGGTAGTGTAAACACTGAAGCTTTCTTT

j_call: TRBJ1-4
clone_size: -
v_call: TRBV5-8
d_call: -
cdr3_aa: CASSLAGIRNEKLFF
cdr3_nt: TGTGCCAGCAGCTTGGCCGGGATTAGGAATGAAAAACTGTTTTTT

j_call: TRBJ1-3
clone_size: -
v_call: TRBV28
d_call: -
cdr3_aa: CASSPRSWKTIYF
cdr3_nt: TGTGCCAGCAGCCCACGCTCCTGGAAGACCATATATTTT

j_call: TRBJ2-4
clone_size: -
v_call: TRBV9
d_call: -
cdr3_aa: CASIRAWRQNIQYF
cdr3_nt: TGTGCCAGCATCCGGGCGTGGCGGCAAAACATTCAGTACTTC

j_call: TRBJ1-5
clone_size: -
v_call: TRBV6-5
d_call: -
cdr3_aa: CASSSGGYSNQPQHF
cdr3_nt: TGTGCCAGCAGTAGCGGGGGTTATAGCAATCAGCCCCAGCATTTT

j_call: TRBJ1-4
clone_size: -
v_call: TRBV7-8
d_call: -
cdr3_aa: CASSLGMDLNEKLFF
cdr3_nt: TGTGCCAGCAGCTTAGGGATGGACCTAAATGAAAAACTGTTTTTT

j_call: TRBJ2-7
clone_size: -
v_call: TRBV19
d_call: -
cdr3_aa: CASSPYEGPEQYF
cdr3_nt: TGTGCCAGTAGTCCCTACGAGGGGCCCGAGCAGTACTTC

j_call: TRBJ1-2
clone_size: once
v_call: TRBV15
d_call: -
cdr3_aa: CATSGQRNPNYGYTF
cdr3_nt: TGTGCCACCAGCGGACAGCGAAACCCCAACTATGGCTACACCTTC

j_call: TRBJ2-1
clone_size: -
v_call: TRBV5-1
d_call: TRBD2
cdr3_aa: CASTGFDRGDNEQFF
cdr3_nt: TGCGCCAGCACCGGGTTTGATCGGGGGGACAATGAGCAGTTCTTC

j_call: TRBJ2-7
clone_size: -
v_call: TRBV4-1
d_call: -
cdr3_aa: CASSQDQSNIHEQYF
cdr3_nt: TGCGCCAGCAGCCAAGATCAGTCTAACATCCACGAGCAGTACTTC

j_call: TRBJ2-2
clone_size: -
v_call: TRBV23-1
d_call: TRBD1
cdr3_aa: CASSRGQGANTGELFF
cdr3_nt: TGCGCCAGCAGCCGCGGACAGGGGGCGAACACCGGGGAGCTGTTTTTT

j_call: TRBJ1-4
clone_size: -
v_call: TRBV27
d_call: -
cdr3_aa: CASSWGEKLFF
cdr3_nt: TGTGCCAGCAGTTGGGGCGAAAAACTGTTTTTT

j_call: TRBJ1-6
clone_size: once
v_call: TRBV7-2
d_call: -
cdr3_aa: CASSSGAGSSPLHF
cdr3_nt: TGTGCCAGCAGCTCAGGTGCGGGGAGTTCACCCCTCCACTTT

j_call: TRBJ2-1
clone_size: -
v_call: TRBV10-1
d_call: -
cdr3_aa: CASSESFRLSGDNEQFF
cdr3_nt: TGCGCCAGCAGTGAGTCTTTTCGGCTGAGTGGGGACAATGAGCAGTTCTTC